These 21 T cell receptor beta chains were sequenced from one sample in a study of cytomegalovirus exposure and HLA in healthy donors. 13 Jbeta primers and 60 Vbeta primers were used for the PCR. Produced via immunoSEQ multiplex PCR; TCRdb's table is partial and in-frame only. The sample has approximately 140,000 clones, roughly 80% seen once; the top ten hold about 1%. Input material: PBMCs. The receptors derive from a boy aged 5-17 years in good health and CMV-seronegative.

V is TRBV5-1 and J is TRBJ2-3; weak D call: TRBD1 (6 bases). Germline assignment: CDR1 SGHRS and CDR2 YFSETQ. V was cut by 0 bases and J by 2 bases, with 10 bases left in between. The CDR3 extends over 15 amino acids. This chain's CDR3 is CASSLGQVSTDTQYF. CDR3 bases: TGCGCCAGCAGCTTGGGACAGGTGTCCACAGATACGCAGTATTTT.

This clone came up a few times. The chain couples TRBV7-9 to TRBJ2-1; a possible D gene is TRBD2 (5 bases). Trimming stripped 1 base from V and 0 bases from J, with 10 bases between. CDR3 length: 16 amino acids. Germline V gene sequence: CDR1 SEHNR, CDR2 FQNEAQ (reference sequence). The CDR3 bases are TGTGCCAGCAGCTTAGGGACTCCGGGCTCCTACAATGAGCAGTTCTTC. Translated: CASSLGTPGSYNEQFF.

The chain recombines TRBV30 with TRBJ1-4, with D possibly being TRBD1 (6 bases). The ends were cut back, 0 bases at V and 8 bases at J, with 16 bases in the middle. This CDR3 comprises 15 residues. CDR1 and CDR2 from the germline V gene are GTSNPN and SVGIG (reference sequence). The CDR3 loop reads CAWSVGAGVGEKLFF. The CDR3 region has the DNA TGTGCCTGGAGTGTCGGGGCAGGGGTTGGGGAAAAACTGTTTTTT.

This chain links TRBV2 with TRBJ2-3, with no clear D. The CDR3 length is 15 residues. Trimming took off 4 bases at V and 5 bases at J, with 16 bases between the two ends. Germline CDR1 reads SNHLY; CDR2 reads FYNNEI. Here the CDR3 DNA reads TGTGCCAGCAGTGTCTCCGCGATCCCGGGAGATACGCAGTATTTT. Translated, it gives CASSVSAIPGDTQYF.

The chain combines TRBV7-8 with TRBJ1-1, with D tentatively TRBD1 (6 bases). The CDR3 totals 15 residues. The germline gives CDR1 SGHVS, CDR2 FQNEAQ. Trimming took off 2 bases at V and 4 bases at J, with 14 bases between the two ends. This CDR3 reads CASSLLIRGSTEAFF. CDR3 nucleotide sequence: TGTGCCAGCAGCTTACTAATCAGGGGCTCCACTGAAGCTTTCTTT.

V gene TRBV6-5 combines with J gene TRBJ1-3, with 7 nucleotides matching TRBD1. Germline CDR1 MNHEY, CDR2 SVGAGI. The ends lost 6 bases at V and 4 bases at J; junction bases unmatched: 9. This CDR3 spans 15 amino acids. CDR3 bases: TGTGCCAGCAGGCGTAAAGGGACAGAGGGAAACACCATATATTTT. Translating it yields CASRRKGTEGNTIYF.

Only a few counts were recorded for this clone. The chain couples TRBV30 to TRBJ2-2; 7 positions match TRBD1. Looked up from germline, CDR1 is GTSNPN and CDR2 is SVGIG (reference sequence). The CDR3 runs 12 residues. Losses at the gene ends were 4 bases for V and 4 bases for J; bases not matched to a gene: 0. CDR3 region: CAWKGATGELFF. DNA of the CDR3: TGTGCCTGGAAGGGGGCCACCGGGGAGCTGTTTTTT.

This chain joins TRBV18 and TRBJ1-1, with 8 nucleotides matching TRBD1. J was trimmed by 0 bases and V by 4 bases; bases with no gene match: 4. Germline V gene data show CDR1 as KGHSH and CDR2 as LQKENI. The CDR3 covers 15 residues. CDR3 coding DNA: TGTGCCAGCTCACGACTGGGACAGGTGAACACTGAAGCTTTCTTT. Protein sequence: CASSRLGQVNTEAFF. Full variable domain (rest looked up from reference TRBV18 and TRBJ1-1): NAGVMQNPRHLVRRRGQEARLRCSPMKGHSHVYWYRQLPEEGLKFMVYLQKENIIDESGMPKERFSAEFPKEGPSILRIQQVVRGDSAAYFCASSRLGQVNTEAFFGQGTRLTVV.

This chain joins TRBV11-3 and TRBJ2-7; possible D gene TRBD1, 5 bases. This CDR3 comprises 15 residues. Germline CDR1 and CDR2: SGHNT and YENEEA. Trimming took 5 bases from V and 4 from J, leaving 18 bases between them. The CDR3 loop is CASSASRGFSYEQYF. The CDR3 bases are TGTGCCAGCAGCGCGTCTAGGGGTTTTTCGTACGAGCAGTACTTC. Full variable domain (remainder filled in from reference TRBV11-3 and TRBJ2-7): EAGVVQSPRYKIIEKKQPVAFWCNPISGHNTLYWYLQNLGQGPELLIRYENEEAVDDSQLPKDRFSAERLKGVDSTLKIQPAELGDSAVYLCASSASRGFSYEQYFGPGTRLTVT.

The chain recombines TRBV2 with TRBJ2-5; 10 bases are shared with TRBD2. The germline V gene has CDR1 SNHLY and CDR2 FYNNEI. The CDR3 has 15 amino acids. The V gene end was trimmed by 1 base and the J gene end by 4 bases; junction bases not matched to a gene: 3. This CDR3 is CASSEGPSGRETQYF. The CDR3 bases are TGTGCCAGCAGTGAAGGCCCTAGCGGGAGAGAGACCCAGTACTTC.

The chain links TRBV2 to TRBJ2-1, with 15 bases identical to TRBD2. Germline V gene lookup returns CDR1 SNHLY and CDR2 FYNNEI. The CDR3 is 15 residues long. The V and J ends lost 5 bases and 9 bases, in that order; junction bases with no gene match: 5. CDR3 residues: CASSFWTSGRAEQFF. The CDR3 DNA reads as TGTGCCAGCAGTTTTTGGACTAGCGGGAGGGCTGAGCAGTTCTTC.

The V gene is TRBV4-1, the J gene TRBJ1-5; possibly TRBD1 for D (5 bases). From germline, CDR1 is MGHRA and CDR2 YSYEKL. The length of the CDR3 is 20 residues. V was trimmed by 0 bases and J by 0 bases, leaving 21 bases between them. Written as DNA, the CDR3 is TGCGCCAGCAGCCAAGAAAGATCGACTTCCCGACAGTCTAGCAATCAGCCCCAGCATTTT. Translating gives CASSQERSTSRQSSNQPQHF.

CDR3 protein: CASSHPPAGSYEQYF. CDR3 nucleotide sequence: TGCGCCAGCAGCCATCCCCCTGCAGGGTCCTACGAGCAGTACTTC. The chain couples TRBV4-1 to TRBJ2-7, with a weak D call TRBD1 (5 bases). CDR3 length: 15 amino acids. V lost 3 bases to trimming and J lost 1 base, with 13 bases between them. CDR1 is MGHRA and CDR2 is YSYEKL in the germline V gene.

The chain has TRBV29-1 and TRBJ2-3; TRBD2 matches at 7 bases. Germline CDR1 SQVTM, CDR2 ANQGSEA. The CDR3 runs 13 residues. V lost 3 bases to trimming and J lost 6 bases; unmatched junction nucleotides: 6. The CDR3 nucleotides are TGCAGCGTTGACGGGGGGTCTGGTGATACGCAGTATTTT. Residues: CSVDGGSGDTQYF.

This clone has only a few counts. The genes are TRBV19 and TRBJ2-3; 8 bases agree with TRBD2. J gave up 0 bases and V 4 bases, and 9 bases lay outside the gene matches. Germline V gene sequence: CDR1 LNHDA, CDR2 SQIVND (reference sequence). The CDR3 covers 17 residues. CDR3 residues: CASSRSGRGGSTDTQYF. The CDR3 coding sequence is TGTGCCAGTAGTAGGAGCGGGAGAGGAGGGAGCACAGATACGCAGTATTTT.

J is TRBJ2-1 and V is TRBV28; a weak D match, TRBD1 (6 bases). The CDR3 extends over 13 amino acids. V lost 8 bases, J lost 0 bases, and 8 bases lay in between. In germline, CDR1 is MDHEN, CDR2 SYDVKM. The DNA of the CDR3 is TGTGCCAGCGTACAGGGCTCCTACAATGAGCAGTTCTTC. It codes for CASVQGSYNEQFF.

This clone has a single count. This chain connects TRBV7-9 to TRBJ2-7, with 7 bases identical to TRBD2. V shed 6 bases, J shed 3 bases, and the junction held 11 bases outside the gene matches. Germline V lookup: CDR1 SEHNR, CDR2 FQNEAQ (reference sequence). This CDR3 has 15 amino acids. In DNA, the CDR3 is TGTGCCAGCAGTAAAGAGGCGGGAGTCTTCTACGAGCAGTACTTC. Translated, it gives CASSKEAGVFYEQYF.

The CDR3 DNA sequence: TGTGCCTGGGCACAGGGCCTGAACACTGAAGCTTTCTTT. This codes for CAWAQGLNTEAFF. The chain is built from TRBV30 and TRBJ1-1, with D perhaps matching TRBD1 (6 bases). The CDR3 spans 13 residues. In germline, CDR1 is GTSNPN, CDR2 SVGIG (reference sequence). Trimming cost V 5 bases and J 0 bases, with 10 bases left between them.

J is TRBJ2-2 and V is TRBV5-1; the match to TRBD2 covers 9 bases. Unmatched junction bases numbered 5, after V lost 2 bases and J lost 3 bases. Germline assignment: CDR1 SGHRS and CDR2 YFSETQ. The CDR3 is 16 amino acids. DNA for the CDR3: TGCGCCAGCAGCTTAGGCGGGAGGGCCCACACCGGGGAGCTGTTTTTT. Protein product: CASSLGGRAHTGELFF. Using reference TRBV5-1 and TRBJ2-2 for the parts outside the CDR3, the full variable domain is KAGVTQTPRYLIKTRGQQVTLSCSPISGHRSVSWYQQTPGQGLQFLFEYFSETQRNKGNFPGRFSGRQFSNSRSEMNVSTLELGDSALYLCASSLGGRAHTGELFFGEGSRLTVL.

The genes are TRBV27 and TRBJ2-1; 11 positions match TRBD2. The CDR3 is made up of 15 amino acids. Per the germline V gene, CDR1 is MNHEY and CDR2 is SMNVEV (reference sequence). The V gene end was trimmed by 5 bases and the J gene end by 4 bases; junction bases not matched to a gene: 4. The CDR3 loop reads CASSMGLADYNEQFF. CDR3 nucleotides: TGTGCCAGCAGTATGGGACTAGCGGATTACAATGAGCAGTTCTTC.

The CDR3 here is CASSQGSFSGTTDTQYF. As DNA, the CDR3 is TGTGCCAGCAGCCAAGGCTCTTTTAGCGGGACCACAGATACGCAGTATTTT. The J gene is TRBJ2-3, the V gene TRBV4-2; 8 bases fit TRBD2. With 1 base clipped from V and 2 bases from J, the junction kept 8 bases outside the gene matches. The CDR3 is made up of 17 amino acids. Germline V gene lookup returns CDR1 LGHNA and CDR2 YNFKEQ.